The T cell receptor (beta chain) described here comes from a study of shared clonotypes between healthy human individuals. On sorted subsets, replicate PCRs used about 180 ng DNA, or some 27,000 T cell genomes. Repertoires were generated with immunoSEQ multiplex PCR, while TCRdb's copy carries only in-frame clones and drops some. The sample shows around 320,000 clones, around 86% of them seen only once. The sequenced sample consisted of memory CD8+ T cells sorted from blood. As to subset: CD45RO+ cells pooled with CCR7-negative TemRA cells. The TCR originated in a man aged 18 to 30 in good health.

The CDR3 DNA reads as TGCGCCAGCAGCCTTACGACAGGGGGCAGGGAGACCCAGTACTTC. This encodes CASSLTTGGRETQYF. The rearrangement joins TRBV4-1 to TRBJ2-5, with TRBD1 identical over 10 bases. The CDR3 loop spans 15 amino acids. V shed 4 bases and J 5 bases; nucleotides not matched to a gene: 7. In germline, CDR1 is MGHRA, CDR2 YSYEKL.